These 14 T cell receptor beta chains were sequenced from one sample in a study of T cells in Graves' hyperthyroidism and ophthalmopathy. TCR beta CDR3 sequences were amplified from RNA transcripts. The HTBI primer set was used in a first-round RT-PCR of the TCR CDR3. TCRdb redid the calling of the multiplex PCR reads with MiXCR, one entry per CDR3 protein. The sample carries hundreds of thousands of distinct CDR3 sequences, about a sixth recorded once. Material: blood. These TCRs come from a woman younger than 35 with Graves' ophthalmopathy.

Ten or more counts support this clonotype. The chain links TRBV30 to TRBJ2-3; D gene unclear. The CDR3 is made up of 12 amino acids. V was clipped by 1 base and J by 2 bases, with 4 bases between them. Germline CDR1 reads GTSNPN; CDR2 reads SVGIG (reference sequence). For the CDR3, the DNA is TGTGCCTGGAGTGCAGTCACAGATACGCAGTATTTT. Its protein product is CAWSAVTDTQYF.

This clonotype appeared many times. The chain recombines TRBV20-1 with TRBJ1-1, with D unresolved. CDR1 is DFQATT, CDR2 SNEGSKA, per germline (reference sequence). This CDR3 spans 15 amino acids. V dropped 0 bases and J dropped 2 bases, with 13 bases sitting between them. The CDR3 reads CSARDRIRPNTEAFF. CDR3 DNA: TGCAGTGCTAGAGATAGAATTCGACCTAACACTGAAGCTTTCTTT.

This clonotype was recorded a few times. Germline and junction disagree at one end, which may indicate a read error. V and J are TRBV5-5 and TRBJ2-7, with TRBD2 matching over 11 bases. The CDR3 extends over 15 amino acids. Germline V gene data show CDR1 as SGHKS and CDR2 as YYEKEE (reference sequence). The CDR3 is CASNLGGTSGYEQYF. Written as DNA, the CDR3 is TGTGCCAGCAACTTGGGCGGGACTAGCGGATACGAGCAGTACTTC.

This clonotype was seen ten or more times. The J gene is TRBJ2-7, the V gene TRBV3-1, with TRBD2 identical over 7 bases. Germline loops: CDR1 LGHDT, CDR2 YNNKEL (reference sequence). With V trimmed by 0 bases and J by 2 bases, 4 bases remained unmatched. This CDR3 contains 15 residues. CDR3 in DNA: TGTGCCAGCAGCCAAGAGGAAGCGGGGCCCTACGAGCAGTACTTC. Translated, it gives CASSQEEAGPYEQYF.

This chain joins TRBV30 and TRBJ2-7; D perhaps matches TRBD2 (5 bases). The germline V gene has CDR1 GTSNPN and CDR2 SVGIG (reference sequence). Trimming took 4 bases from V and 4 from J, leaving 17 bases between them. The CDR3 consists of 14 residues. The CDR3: CAWMGGLPGYEQYF. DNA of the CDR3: TGTGCCTGGATGGGTGGTCTTCCGGGGTACGAGCAGTACTTC.

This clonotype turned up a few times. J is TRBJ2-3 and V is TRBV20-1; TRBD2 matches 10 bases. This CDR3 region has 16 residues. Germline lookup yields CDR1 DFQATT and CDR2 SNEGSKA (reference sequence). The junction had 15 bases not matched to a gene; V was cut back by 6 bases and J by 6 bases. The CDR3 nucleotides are TGCAGTGCCCTGGGGACAGCGGGAGGGCCCTCGGATACGCAGTATTTT. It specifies CSALGTAGGPSDTQYF.

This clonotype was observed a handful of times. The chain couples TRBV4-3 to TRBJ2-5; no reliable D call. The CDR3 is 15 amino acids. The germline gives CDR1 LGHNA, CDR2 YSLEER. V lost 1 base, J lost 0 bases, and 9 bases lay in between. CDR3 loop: CASSQVAGDQETQYF. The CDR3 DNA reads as TGCGCCAGCAGCCAAGTAGCAGGAGACCAAGAGACCCAGTACTTC.

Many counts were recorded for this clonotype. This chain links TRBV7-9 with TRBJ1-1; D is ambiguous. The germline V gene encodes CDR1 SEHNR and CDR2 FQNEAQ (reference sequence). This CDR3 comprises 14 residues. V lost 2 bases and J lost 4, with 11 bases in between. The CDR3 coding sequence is TGTGCCAGCAGCTTATCCTCCCGGCCCACTGAAGCTTTCTTT. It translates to CASSLSSRPTEAFF.

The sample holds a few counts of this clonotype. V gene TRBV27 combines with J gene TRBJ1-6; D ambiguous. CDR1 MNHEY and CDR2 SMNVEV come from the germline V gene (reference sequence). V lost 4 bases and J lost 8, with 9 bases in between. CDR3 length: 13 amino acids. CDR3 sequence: CASSSRGYSPLHF. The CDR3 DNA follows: TGTGCCAGCAGTTCCAGAGGGTATTCACCCCTCCACTTT.

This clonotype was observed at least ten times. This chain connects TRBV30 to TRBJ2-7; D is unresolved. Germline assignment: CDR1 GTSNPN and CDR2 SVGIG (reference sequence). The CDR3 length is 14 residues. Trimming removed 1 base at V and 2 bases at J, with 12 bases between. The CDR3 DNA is TGTGCCTGGAGTGGAGACGTTCGTACCTACGAGCAGTACTTC. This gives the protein CAWSGDVRTYEQYF.

The CDR3 region is CASSNEGTGSSNQPQHF. CDR3 bases: TGTGCCAGCAGTAATGAAGGGACAGGGTCAAGCAATCAGCCCCAGCATTTT. This chain links TRBV28 with TRBJ1-5; 9 positions match TRBD1. This CDR3 has 17 amino acids. Germline V CDR1 and CDR2: MDHEN, SYDVKM. The J segment lost 1 base and the V segment lost 5 bases, leaving 9 bases of the junction unmatched.

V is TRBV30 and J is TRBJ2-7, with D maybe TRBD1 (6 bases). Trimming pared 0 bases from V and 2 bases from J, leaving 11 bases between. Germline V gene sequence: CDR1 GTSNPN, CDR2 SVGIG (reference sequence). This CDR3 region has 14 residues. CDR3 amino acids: CAWSVQGYPYEQYF. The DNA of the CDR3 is TGTGCCTGGAGTGTACAGGGTTATCCCTACGAGCAGTACTTC. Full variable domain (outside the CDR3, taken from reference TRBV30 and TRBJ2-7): SQTIHQWPATLVQPVGSPLSLECTVEGTSNPNLYWYRQAAGRGLQLLFYSVGIGQISSEVPQNLSASRPQDRQFILSSKKLLLSDSGFYLCAWSVQGYPYEQYFGPGTRLTVT.

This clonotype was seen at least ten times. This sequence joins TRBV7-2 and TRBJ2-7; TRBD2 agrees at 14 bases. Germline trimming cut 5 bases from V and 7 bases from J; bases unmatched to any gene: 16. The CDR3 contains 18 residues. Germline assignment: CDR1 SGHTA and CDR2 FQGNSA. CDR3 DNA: TGTGCCAGCAGCGGTCCGGGACTAGCGGGGGCCAGAGGAGGGGAGCAGTACTTC. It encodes CASSGPGLAGARGGEQYF.

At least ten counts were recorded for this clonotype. The CDR3 sequence is CAWIGRVGSPLHF. The CDR3 DNA sequence: TGTGCCTGGATAGGCAGGGTGGGTTCACCCCTCCACTTT. The chain uses TRBV30 and TRBJ1-6, with D possibly being TRBD1 (5 bases). The CDR3 runs 13 residues. Germline V gives CDR1 GTSNPN, CDR2 SVGIG (reference sequence). V lost 4 bases and J 9 bases, leaving 13 bases between the germline ends.